Shown below are 4 T cell receptor beta chains from a single sample sequenced in a study of T cells in Graves' hyperthyroidism and ophthalmopathy. Regions amplified from RNA transcripts were the TCR beta CDR3 regions. HTBI primers were the set used in a first-round RT-PCR of the TCR CDR3. MiXCR, applied by TCRdb to the multiplex PCR reads, yields one record per CDR3 protein. Counted here are some 690,000 distinct CDR3 sequences, roughly a sixth occurring once; the ten biggest clones make up around 16%. Sequencing was carried out using blood. The receptor source for this set is a man aged 45-60 years with Graves' hyperthyroidism.

V and J are TRBV9 and TRBJ2-1; 7 bases agree with TRBD1. Germline values: CDR1 SGDLS, CDR2 YYNGEE. This CDR3 spans 13 amino acids. Unmatched junction bases numbered 4, after V lost 4 bases and J lost 6 bases. This CDR3 is CASSTDRANEQFF. In DNA, the CDR3 is TGTGCCAGCAGCACCGACAGGGCCAATGAGCAGTTCTTC.

This clonotype was detected many times. CDR3 sequence (DNA): TGTGCCAGCAGTTTTGGAGCGGGGACGTCCCAAGAGACCCAGTACTTC. As protein: CASSFGAGTSQETQYF. The genes are TRBV28 and TRBJ2-5, with 7 bases fitting TRBD2. The CDR3 has 16 residues. Trimming took 3 bases from V and 1 from J; bases not matched to a gene: 8. Germline-derived CDR1 and CDR2 are MDHEN and SYDVKM.

In its sample, this clonotype was seen a few times. The gene calls are TRBV7-3 and TRBJ2-1; 8 bases align to TRBD2. This CDR3 has 18 residues. The ends lost 1 base at V and 4 bases at J; junction bases unmatched: 12. From germline, CDR1 is SGHTA and CDR2 FQGTGA. CDR3 bases: TGTGCCAGCAGCTTAATACGTACTAGCGGAACGAAGTACAATGAGCAGTTCTTC. Translating gives CASSLIRTSGTKYNEQFF. Looking up the rest from reference TRBV7-3 and TRBJ2-1 gives the full variable domain: GAGVSQTPSNKVTEKGKYVELRCDPISGHTALYWYRQSLGQGPEFLIYFQGTGAADDSGLPNDRFFAVRPEGSVSTLKIQRTERGDSAVYLCASSLIRTSGTKYNEQFFGPGTRLTVL.

J is TRBJ2-2 and V is TRBV10-3; D gene unclear. V was clipped by 6 bases and J by 5 bases, with 7 bases between them. This CDR3 region has 12 residues. The germline V gene has CDR1 ENHRY and CDR2 SYGVKD. For the CDR3, the DNA is TGTGCCATCAGGGGGAAAACCGGGGAGCTGTTTTTT. Its protein is CAIRGKTGELFF.